This T cell receptor beta chain was documented in a study of T cells after yellow fever vaccination. TCRdb re-called the 5' RACE reads through MiXCR, storing one row per CDR3 protein. There are some 340,000 distinct CDR3 sequences in the sample; around 10% occur only once, and less than 3.5% lies in the top ten. Per the germline V gene, CDR1 is LNHDA and CDR2 is SQIVND (reference sequence). This CDR3 contains 13 residues. V was shortened by 0 bases and J by 4 bases, with 4 bases between the two germline ends. The chain joins TRBV19 to TRBJ1-3; D gene uncertain. The sequencing used CD4+ T cells sorted from PBMCs, collected 45 days after the yellow fever booster vaccination. The receptor's source is a man aged 18 to 30 who received the YFV17D yellow fever vaccine. The CDR3 reads CASSIELGNTIYF. DNA of the CDR3: TGTGCCAGTAGTATAGAGTTGGGAAACACCATATATTTT.